The rows below give T cell receptor beta chains drawn from one sample of a study of blood T cell repertoires in COVID-19. Profiled with immunoSEQ multiplex PCR; TCRdb holds only in-frame clones, not every one. The sample lists some 350,000 clones; about 90% were seen once. Sequenced: PBMCs or T cells enriched from blood (not recorded which). These receptors came from a woman aged 25 to 39 who had recovered from COVID-19. Each CDR3 is given with its conserved first and last residue. D genes are given only for firm matches. Rows give clone size only sometimes, using once, few, many, or a class for an expanded clone.

V gene	J gene	clone size	D gene	CDR3 DNA	CDR3 protein
TRBV30	TRBJ2-2	.	.	TGTGCGTGGAGGTGGCGGGACACCGGGGAGCTGTTTTTT	CAWRWRDTGELFF
TRBV2	TRBJ1-6	.	.	TGTGCCAGCAACACAGAGATAAATTCACCCCTCCACTTT	CASNTEINSPLHF
TRBV19	TRBJ1-2	.	.	TGTGCCAGTAGTATCGGGGAGGGTGGCTACACCTTC	CASSIGEGGYTF
TRBV7-9	TRBJ1-1	.	.	TGTGCCAGCAGCCGACAAGACAGTGAAGCTTTCTTT	CASSRQDSEAFF
TRBV9	TRBJ2-2	.	.	TGTGCCAGCAGCGTAGAGAGATCCACCGGGGAGCTGTTTTTT	CASSVERSTGELFF
TRBV2	TRBJ1-2	once	.	TGTGCCAGCAGTGGTGGGGCGCGGCACTATGGCTACACCTTC	CASSGGARHYGYTF
TRBV6-5	TRBJ2-7	once	TRBD1	TGTGCCAGCAGGGACCGTGGACAGGGCGACGAGCAGTACTTC	CASRDRGQGDEQYF
TRBV18	TRBJ2-1	.	.	TGTGCCAGCTCACCACCGGGCTATGAGCAGTTCTTC	CASSPPGYEQFF
TRBV5-6	TRBJ2-5	.	.	TGTGCCAGCAGGGGGCAGGGGATCCAAGAGACCCAGTACTTC	CASRGQGIQETQYF
TRBV18	TRBJ2-2	.	TRBD1	TGTGCCAGCTCACCACGGACAGGCCTCACCGGGGAGCTGTTTTTT	CASSPRTGLTGELFF
TRBV25-1	TRBJ2-2	.	.	TGTGCCAGCAGTGAAAGGGGGAGACGTACCGGGGAGCTGTTTTTT	CASSERGRRTGELFF
TRBV4-1	TRBJ1-1	.	TRBD1	TGCGCCAGCAGCCAATTTTCCGGGACAGCCTTGAACACTGAAGCTTTCTTT	CASSQFSGTALNTEAFF
TRBV2	TRBJ2-5	few	TRBD2	TGTGCCAGCAGTACAGGAAACTTAGCGGGATCGCTGGAGACCCAGTACTTC	CASSTGNLAGSLETQYF
TRBV7-6	TRBJ1-1	.	TRBD1	TGTGCCAGCAGCTTAGAGCTGGACAGGGTAATGAACACTGAAGCTTTCTTT	CASSLELDRVMNTEAFF